These T cell receptor beta chains were read from a single sample in a study of blood T cell repertoires in COVID-19. Generated by immunoSEQ multiplex PCR, the TCRdb table keeps only in-frame clones and is missing some. This table has roughly 200,000 clones, approximately 80% appearing once. The source material was peripheral blood. These receptor sequences come from a woman between 40 and 50 years old with COVID-19, enrolled during active disease. Each CDR3 is given with its conserved first and last residue. D genes are given only for firm matches. Some rows have no size entry. The others give once, few or many, or a class for an expanded clone.

J gene: TRBJ2-1; V gene: TRBV27; clone size: NA; D gene: TRBD1; CDR3 protein: CASGSDPSRAGGNEQFF
J gene: TRBJ2-3; V gene: TRBV11-2; clone size: NA; D gene: TRBD2; CDR3 protein: CASSDLGTSSDTQYF
J gene: TRBJ1-6; V gene: TRBV5-6; clone size: NA; D gene: NA; CDR3 protein: CASSFRRVINSPLHF
J gene: TRBJ2-7; V gene: TRBV6-5; clone size: NA; D gene: TRBD1; CDR3 protein: CASRRTGSGSYEQYF
J gene: TRBJ2-1; V gene: TRBV6-5; clone size: NA; D gene: NA; CDR3 protein: CATQPGDNEQFF
J gene: TRBJ2-1; V gene: TRBV28; clone size: NA; D gene: TRBD2; CDR3 protein: CASSLYGGSGQSEQFF
J gene: TRBJ1-1; V gene: TRBV29-1; clone size: NA; D gene: TRBD1; CDR3 protein: CSVPPGRDSPMNTEAFF
J gene: TRBJ1-2; V gene: TRBV11-2; clone size: NA; D gene: TRBD1; CDR3 protein: CASSSTGVYGYTF
J gene: TRBJ1-5; V gene: TRBV18; clone size: NA; D gene: NA; CDR3 protein: CASSPGHNQPQHF
J gene: TRBJ2-5; V gene: TRBV7-3; clone size: NA; D gene: TRBD1; CDR3 protein: CASSSGQGLETQYF
J gene: TRBJ1-5; V gene: TRBV5-1; clone size: NA; D gene: NA; CDR3 protein: CASSLAGGSNQPQHF
J gene: TRBJ1-1; V gene: TRBV28; clone size: NA; D gene: NA; CDR3 protein: CASTPPGSNTEAFF
J gene: TRBJ2-3; V gene: TRBV6-5; clone size: once; D gene: TRBD2; CDR3 protein: CASSPSGGPIDTQYF
J gene: TRBJ2-1; V gene: TRBV14; clone size: NA; D gene: TRBD2; CDR3 protein: CASSQPGLASHNEQFF
J gene: TRBJ2-2; V gene: TRBV5-1; clone size: NA; D gene: NA; CDR3 protein: CASTQRVGQGTGELFF
J gene: TRBJ1-6; V gene: TRBV19; clone size: NA; D gene: TRBD1; CDR3 protein: CASREGTGSNRGSPLHF
J gene: TRBJ2-5; V gene: TRBV5-1; clone size: NA; D gene: NA; CDR3 protein: CASSLVLAETQYF
J gene: TRBJ2-5; V gene: TRBV5-6; clone size: NA; D gene: NA; CDR3 protein: CASSLRDSRRAQYF
J gene: TRBJ1-1; V gene: TRBV28; clone size: NA; D gene: NA; CDR3 protein: CASSLLQGSAFF
J gene: TRBJ2-5; V gene: TRBV5-4; clone size: once; D gene: TRBD2; CDR3 protein: CASSPGGAGETQYF
J gene: TRBJ2-7; V gene: TRBV4-2; clone size: NA; D gene: TRBD2; CDR3 protein: CASSQERTSVTYEQYF
J gene: TRBJ2-1; V gene: TRBV2; clone size: NA; D gene: TRBD2; CDR3 protein: CAGRTSPANEQFF
J gene: TRBJ1-2; V gene: TRBV5-4; clone size: NA; D gene: TRBD1; CDR3 protein: CASSSGTGDYGYTF
J gene: TRBJ1-3; V gene: TRBV3-1/TRBV3-2; clone size: NA; D gene: NA; CDR3 protein: CASSQDGGGKGNTIYF
J gene: TRBJ1-2; V gene: TRBV7-2; clone size: NA; D gene: NA; CDR3 protein: CASWSLGARNYGYTF
J gene: TRBJ1-2; V gene: TRBV5-6; clone size: few; D gene: NA; CDR3 protein: CASSLGSGGNGYTF
J gene: TRBJ1-5; V gene: TRBV5-5; clone size: NA; D gene: TRBD1; CDR3 protein: CASSRTGAGNQPQHF
J gene: TRBJ1-4; V gene: TRBV12-3/TRBV12-4; clone size: few; D gene: NA; CDR3 protein: CASRGLGEKLFF
J gene: TRBJ2-1; V gene: TRBV27; clone size: NA; D gene: TRBD2; CDR3 protein: CASSTPGTSAHNEQFF
J gene: TRBJ2-5; V gene: TRBV29-1; clone size: once; D gene: TRBD2; CDR3 protein: CSVEDGQGGYQETQYF
J gene: TRBJ1-2; V gene: TRBV2; clone size: NA; D gene: TRBD1; CDR3 protein: CASSGDSQGYTF
J gene: TRBJ2-1; V gene: TRBV19; clone size: NA; D gene: NA; CDR3 protein: CASHPGHRSSYNEQFF
J gene: TRBJ1-4; V gene: TRBV6-6; clone size: NA; D gene: TRBD1; CDR3 protein: CASRGQGASNEKLFF
J gene: TRBJ2-7; V gene: TRBV5-8; clone size: NA; D gene: TRBD1; CDR3 protein: CASSGSGTGSYEQYF
J gene: TRBJ2-1; V gene: TRBV5-4; clone size: NA; D gene: NA; CDR3 protein: CASSALRGGRLHEQFF
J gene: TRBJ1-6; V gene: TRBV7-2; clone size: NA; D gene: TRBD1; CDR3 protein: CASSPTDRGNNSPLHF
J gene: TRBJ2-2; V gene: TRBV11-2; clone size: NA; D gene: NA; CDR3 protein: CASSLNSGTGELFF
J gene: TRBJ1-1; V gene: TRBV19; clone size: NA; D gene: TRBD1; CDR3 protein: CASSTPGTGRTEAFF
J gene: TRBJ2-7; V gene: TRBV4-1; clone size: once; D gene: NA; CDR3 protein: CASSQARDRSYEQYF
J gene: TRBJ1-1; V gene: TRBV6-5; clone size: NA; D gene: TRBD1; CDR3 protein: CASREGQGATEAFF
J gene: TRBJ2-5; V gene: TRBV10-2; clone size: once; D gene: NA; CDR3 protein: CASSESSGTQYF
J gene: TRBJ2-3; V gene: TRBV5-4; clone size: NA; D gene: NA; CDR3 protein: CASSLVAPSGTDTQYF
J gene: TRBJ2-7; V gene: TRBV3-1/TRBV3-2; clone size: NA; D gene: NA; CDR3 protein: CASSPWTTPYEQYF
J gene: TRBJ2-7; V gene: TRBV7-9; clone size: NA; D gene: TRBD2; CDR3 protein: CASSPLNLAGSYEQYF
J gene: TRBJ2-5; V gene: TRBV28; clone size: NA; D gene: TRBD2; CDR3 protein: CASSSSSGRETQYF
J gene: TRBJ2-7; V gene: TRBV10-2; clone size: once; D gene: TRBD1; CDR3 protein: CASSEQGEYEQYF
J gene: TRBJ2-7; V gene: TRBV6-5; clone size: NA; D gene: NA; CDR3 protein: CASRGDSGGIYEQYF
J gene: TRBJ2-7; V gene: TRBV27; clone size: few; D gene: NA; CDR3 protein: CASRVADSYEQYF
J gene: TRBJ1-4; V gene: TRBV28; clone size: NA; D gene: NA; CDR3 protein: CASSLSRGVNEKLFF
J gene: TRBJ2-1; V gene: TRBV6-6; clone size: NA; D gene: NA; CDR3 protein: CASRGGGGEQFF
J gene: TRBJ2-7; V gene: TRBV7-9; clone size: NA; D gene: TRBD2; CDR3 protein: CASSHLATRGDEQYF
J gene: TRBJ1-2; V gene: TRBV29-1; clone size: NA; D gene: TRBD1; CDR3 protein: CSVTGGGDYGYTF
J gene: TRBJ2-2; V gene: TRBV24-1; clone size: NA; D gene: TRBD1; CDR3 protein: CATSDWGTGDTGELFF
J gene: TRBJ1-1; V gene: TRBV5-4; clone size: NA; D gene: TRBD1; CDR3 protein: CASSLTGGLNTEAFF